This TCR beta chain appears in the sequencing data of a study of identical twins. TCRdb recomputed calls from the 5' RACE reads with MiXCR, one row per CDR3 protein. Of roughly 770,000 distinct CDR3 sequences listed, 15% to 20% were seen once; the top ten hold around 14%. This clonotype showed up just a few times. These same data were also listed under a study on T cells expressing NK-cell markers.

This clonotype was obtained from a woman aged 18-29 years in good health. What was sequenced was PBMCs.

CDR3 coding DNA: TGTGCCAGCAGTATACGGGACGGCTACGAGCAGTACTTC. It yields the protein CASSIRDGYEQYF. The V gene is TRBV27, the J gene TRBJ2-7, with D possibly being TRBD1 or TRBD2 (5 bases each). V was cut by 5 bases and J by 3 bases, with 11 bases left in between. The CDR3 is 13 residues long. The germline CDR1 and CDR2 sequences are MNHEY and SMNVEV (reference sequence).